This T cell receptor (beta chain) was obtained from a study of blood T cell repertoires in COVID-19. Germline loops: CDR1 MRHNA, CDR2 SNTAGT. With V trimmed by 7 bases and J by 4 bases, 9 bases remained unmatched. The CDR3 spans 15 residues. Libraries were prepared by immunoSEQ multiplex PCR; TCRdb keeps only in-frame clonotypes and omits some of them. Of about 41,000 clones listed, approximately 87% are singletons. The rearrangement uses TRBV6-4 and TRBJ1-1, with 10 bases aligning to TRBD1. The origin of this receptor is a man aged 40-49 years with COVID-19, enrolled during active disease. The sequencing sample was made of peripheral blood. Here the CDR3 reads CASTLGQGITTEAFF. CDR3 in DNA: TGTGCCAGCACCCTGGGACAGGGGATCACCACTGAAGCTTTCTTT.